This T cell receptor (beta chain) originates from a study of immune heterogeneity within non-small cell lung tumors. Overall study context: With respect to histology, the tumors encompassed several squamous cell carcinomas, around 10 non-squamous carcinomas and 1 not otherwise specified.

In its sample, this clonotype was seen a few times. Its antigen is not identified. Trimming stripped 7 bases from V and 5 bases from J, with 20 bases between. The CDR3 covers 15 residues. Germline V gene data show CDR1 as MNHNS and CDR2 as SASEGT. Samples each supplied 600 ng of bulk tumor genomic DNA as template. Each primary tumor yielded several biopsies, collected far apart from one another at surgery. Curative surgery was undertaken by patients, who had untreated, newly diagnosed non-small cell lung cancer. All donors had received a new diagnosis of non-small cell lung cancer and were undergoing surgery with curative intent. Findings and caveats of the study: Largely different high-frequency T-cell receptor beta clonotypes were found between individual patients. Recurrence of identical dominant CDR3 beta clonotypes was observed across intrapatient tumor sites, concomitant with site-unique high-frequency clones.

The TCR beta CDR3 region underwent multiplex PCR amplification with 32 V and 13 J primers. TCRdb reprocessed the multiplex PCR reads via MiXCR and lists one record per CDR3 protein. The sample lists 20,000 to 25,000 distinct CDR3 sequences, 25% to 30% seen once, with around 3.8% in the top ten. The V call is TRBV6-1, the J call TRBJ2-5; D is unresolved. This sequence originates from a middle-aged man with non-small cell lung cancer. Sample: lung tumor tissue. CDR3 sequence (DNA): TGTGCCAGCAAGCGAGTTTTAAAGGGCGGTGAGACCCAGTACTTC. Protein product: CASKRVLKGGETQYF.